One T cell receptor (beta chain) is described in this entry. Its specificity is unknown. The naive CD8 population came from CD45RO-negative cells selected for CCR7, without terminally differentiated effector memory CD45RA+ cells. Donors were healthy HIV-negative adults without recently reported acute infections or vaccinations. The sample is drawn from a study of shared clonotypes between healthy human individuals. Some 30,000 T cell genomes (approximately 0.2 ug DNA) went into each sorted-subset replicate. The data were produced by immunoSEQ multiplex PCR, yet TCRdb's version contains in-frame clones alone and is incomplete. Among nearly 2 million clones listed, about 94% were seen once. General study points: Specimens sampled were limited to blood, with tissue repertoires likely differing. Sequencing depth was expected to influence donor clonotype sharing.

V was clipped by 6 bases and J by 0 bases; unmatched bases: 5. Germline lookup yields CDR1 MNHNS and CDR2 SASEGT. This CDR3 contains 14 residues. Sequencing used naive CD8+ T cells sorted from blood. This chain uses TRBV6-1 with TRBJ2-7; the match to TRBD1 covers 7 bases. The source of this sequence is a man in his late teens or twenties in good health. CDR3 in DNA: TGTGCCAGCAGGGCTAGGGACAGCTCCTACGAGCAGTACTTC. This translates into CASRARDSSYEQYF.